One sample yielded the 25 T cell receptor beta chains listed below, sequenced in a study of blood T cell repertoires in COVID-19. The data were produced by immunoSEQ multiplex PCR, yet TCRdb's version contains in-frame clones alone and is incomplete. This sample carries about 200,000 clones, 89% of them seen once, and the ten largest clones take about 6%. The sequencing input was peripheral blood. All receptors come from a man in his fifties or sixties who had recovered from COVID-19.

The gene calls are TRBV28 and TRBJ1-3, with unresolved D. This CDR3 has 15 amino acids. V lost 7 bases and J 4 bases, leaving 17 bases between the germline ends. The germline CDR1 and CDR2 sequences are MDHEN and SYDVKM. As DNA, the CDR3 is TGTGCCAGCATCAAAGACTTGGGTCGCGGAAACACCATATATTTT. Its translation is CASIKDLGRGNTIYF.

The rearrangement links TRBV5-1 to TRBJ2-1, with 11 bases fitting TRBD2. The CDR3 runs 15 residues. Losses at the gene ends were 4 bases for V and 4 bases for J; bases not matched to a gene: 4. The germline CDR1 and CDR2 sequences are SGHRS and YFSETQ. In DNA form, the CDR3 reads TGCGCCAGCAGCATAGCGGGGGGGAGATACAATGAGCAGTTCTTC. It codes for CASSIAGGRYNEQFF.

V gene TRBV5-8 combines with J gene TRBJ2-3; D is undetermined. CDR1 and CDR2 (germline): SGHTS, YDEGEE. The CDR3 is made up of 13 amino acids. Trimming took 4 bases from V and 4 from J, leaving 10 bases between them. The CDR3 DNA sequence: TGTGCCAGCAGCCCGGCGGTGTCAGATACGCAGTATTTT. This translates into CASSPAVSDTQYF.

This chain uses TRBV3-1 (or the pseudogene TRBV3-2) with TRBJ1-6; possibly TRBD1 for D (6 bases). From germline, CDR1 is LGHDT and CDR2 YNNKEL (reference sequence). The V end lost 4 bases, the J end lost 7 bases, and 17 bases lay between the germline ends. This CDR3 is 16 amino acids long. CDR3 nucleotides: TGTGCCAGCAGCCCTAACAGGGTTGGACCGAATTCACCCCTCCACTTT. It yields the protein CASSPNRVGPNSPLHF.

V is TRBV2 and J is TRBJ2-1, with 8 bases fitting TRBD2. Germline CDR1 is SNHLY and CDR2 is FYNNEI. The CDR3 loop spans 15 amino acids. The junction had 9 bases not matched to a gene; V was cut back by 2 bases and J by 9 bases. The CDR3 DNA reads as TGTGCCAGCAGTGAAAGTAGCGGGGTAGCGAGTGAGCAGTTCTTC. Translating gives CASSESSGVASEQFF.

The chain carries TRBV7-3 and TRBJ1-2; 7 bases are shared with TRBD1. Germline trimming cut 0 bases from V and 3 bases from J; bases unmatched to any gene: 4. The CDR3 contains 15 residues. Germline V CDR1 and CDR2: SGHTA, FQGTGA. The CDR3 DNA follows: TGTGCCAGCAGCTTAACGGGACAGATAGACTATGGCTACACCTTC. This translates into CASSLTGQIDYGYTF.

The chain recombines TRBV7-8 with TRBJ1-1; weak D call: TRBD1 (5 bases). The CDR3 runs 12 residues. CDR1 and CDR2 from the germline V gene are SGHVS and FQNEAQ. Trimming took 0 bases from V and 7 from J, leaving 6 bases between them. CDR3 DNA sequence: TGTGCCAGCAGCTTAGCAGGGGATGAAGCTTTCTTT. As protein: CASSLAGDEAFF. Combining the CDR3 with reference TRBV7-8 and TRBJ1-1 gives the whole variable domain GAGVSQSPRYKVAKRGQDVALRCDPISGHVSLFWYQQALGQGPEFLTYFQNEAQLDKSGLPSDRFFAERPEGSVSTLKIQRTQQEDSAVYLCASSLAGDEAFFGQGTRLTVV.

The genes are TRBV7-3 and TRBJ2-1, with 11 bases aligning to TRBD2. V shed 5 bases, J shed 3 bases, and the junction held 3 bases outside the gene matches. This CDR3 has 15 residues. The germline V gene has CDR1 SGHTA and CDR2 FQGTGA. CDR3 region: CASSQTSGGYNEQFF. The DNA of the CDR3 is TGTGCCAGCAGCCAAACTAGCGGGGGCTACAATGAGCAGTTCTTC. The full variable domain, completed using reference TRBV7-3 and TRBJ2-1, is GAGVSQTPSNKVTEKGKYVELRCDPISGHTALYWYRQSLGQGPEFLIYFQGTGAADDSGLPNDRFFAVRPEGSVSTLKIQRTERGDSAVYLCASSQTSGGYNEQFFGPGTRLTVL.

The CDR3 is CASSFAGETQYF. CDR3 DNA: TGTGCCAGCAGCTTCGCCGGGGAGACCCAGTACTTC. The rearrangement joins TRBV7-6 to TRBJ2-5; D is unresolved. Germline assignment: CDR1 SGHVS and CDR2 FNYEAQ. The CDR3 runs to 12 residues. Trimming shortened V by 3 bases and J by 5 bases, and 7 bases separated the two germline ends.

The chain employs TRBV10-3 and TRBJ1-1; no firm D call. Germline V CDR1 and CDR2: ENHRY, SYGVKD. Trimming shortened V by 6 bases and J by 0 bases, and 8 bases separated the two germline ends. This CDR3 has 13 residues. The CDR3 nucleotides read TGTGCCATCAGCGAGGGAGTGAACACTGAAGCTTTCTTT. This translates into CAISEGVNTEAFF.

The rearrangement links TRBV19 to TRBJ2-1; possibly TRBD1 for D (6 bases). Deletions cut 5 bases from V and 8 bases from J, with 13 bases between. Germline values: CDR1 LNHDA, CDR2 SQIVND (reference sequence). The CDR3 covers 13 residues. The CDR3 DNA reads TGTGCCAGTAGTCACAGGGCTCGGGATGAGCAGTTCTTC. Translation gives CASSHRARDEQFF.

The chain employs TRBV15 and TRBJ2-4, with D possibly matching TRBD2 (5 bases). Between the trimmed V and J ends, which lost 0 bases and 0 bases, there was a span of 6 bases. The CDR3 loop spans 15 amino acids. CDR1 is LNHNV and CDR2 is YYDKDF in the germline V gene (reference sequence). Here the CDR3 DNA reads TGTGCCACCAGCAGAGATGGACTAGCCAAAAACATTCAGTACTTC. It codes for CATSRDGLAKNIQYF. Using reference TRBV15 and TRBJ2-4 for the parts outside the CDR3, the full variable domain is DAMVIQNPRYQVTQFGKPVTLSCSQTLNHNVMYWYQQKSSQAPKLLFHYYDKDFNNEADTPDNFQSRRPNTSFCFLDIRSPGLGDTAMYLCATSRDGLAKNIQYFGAGTRLSVL.

The rearrangement joins TRBV19 to TRBJ1-6; 9 positions agree with TRBD1. This CDR3 has 15 amino acids. CDR1 and CDR2 (germline): LNHDA, SQIVND (reference sequence). Trimming cost V 6 bases and J 7 bases; bases outside gene matches: 7. The chain's CDR3 is CASRNPGTGNSPLHF. The CDR3 DNA follows: TGTGCCAGTAGGAACCCCGGGACAGGGAATTCACCCCTCCACTTT. Filled out from reference TRBV19 and TRBJ1-6, the complete variable domain reads DGGITQSPKYLFRKEGQNVTLSCEQNLNHDAMYWYRQDPGQGLRLIYYSQIVNDFQKGDIAEGYSVSREKKESFPLTVTSAQKNPTAFYLCASRNPGTGNSPLHFGNGTRLTVT.

J is TRBJ2-5 and V is TRBV20-1, with TRBD2 identical over 10 bases. V trimming: 3 bases; J trimming: 2 bases; junction bases outside the gene matches: 9. Germline values: CDR1 DFQATT, CDR2 SNEGSKA (reference sequence). This CDR3 comprises 16 residues. The CDR3 DNA follows: TGCAGTGCTAGTTCCCGTTTAGCGGGGGGTCAAGAGACCCAGTACTTC. It codes for CSASSRLAGGQETQYF.

The V gene is TRBV5-1, the J gene TRBJ1-4; unclear D gene. The CDR3 spans 16 residues. Germline V CDR1 and CDR2: SGHRS, YFSETQ. Trimming took 3 bases from V and 4 from J, leaving 16 bases between them. The CDR3 loop is CASSWVSGVLNEKLFF. The CDR3 DNA reads as TGCGCCAGCAGCTGGGTGTCAGGTGTCCTTAATGAAAAACTGTTTTTT.

This chain links TRBV10-3 with TRBJ2-5; 11 positions match TRBD2. The CDR3 length is 15 residues. The J segment lost 2 bases and the V segment lost 4 bases, leaving 3 bases of the junction unmatched. The germline CDR1 and CDR2 sequences are ENHRY and SYGVKD. The CDR3 DNA reads as TGTGCCATCAGTGCGGGGACTAGCGGACAAGAGACCCAGTACTTC. Protein: CAISAGTSGQETQYF.

This rearrangement joins TRBV21-1 to TRBJ2-3; the table's D gene call, TRBD2, was not cross checked with the DNA. TRBV21-1 is noted as a pseudogene. This CDR3 region has 18 residues. The CDR3 is CASSKGAGGGTPTDTQYF. The CDR3 nucleotides read TGTGCCAGCAGCAAAGGTGCCGGGGGAGGAACCCCTACAGATACGCAGTATTTT.

This chain joins TRBV3-1 (or the pseudogene TRBV3-2) and TRBJ1-1; D call uncertain. Trimming stripped 1 base from V and 11 bases from J, with 11 bases between. CDR3 length equals 12 residues. Germline CDR1 and CDR2: LGHDT and YNNKEL (reference sequence). The CDR3 DNA sequence: TGTGCCAGCAGCCAAGGAGAGGTCCTGGCTTTCTTT. Translating gives CASSQGEVLAFF.

J is TRBJ1-5 and V is TRBV12-3 or TRBV12-4; 10 bases align to TRBD1. The CDR3 totals 13 residues. Trimming at V came to 7 bases and at J to 6 bases, leaving 3 bases not matched to a gene. CDR3 coding DNA: TGTGCCAGCACCAGGACAGGGGGTCAGCCCCAGCATTTT. This translates into CASTRTGGQPQHF.

Worth noting for this clone: A read error may produce the germline difference seen at one junction end. J is TRBJ1-1 and V is TRBV5-1; 9 positions agree with TRBD1. Looked up from germline, CDR1 is SGHRS and CDR2 is YFSETQ. The CDR3 loop spans 13 amino acids. DNA of the CDR3: TGCGCCAGCAGCTCGGGCACAGGGGGCCCCTTCAGTTTT. This translates into CASSSGTGGPFSF.

The V call is TRBV6-5, the J call TRBJ2-7; D possibly corresponds to TRBD2 (6 bases). Trimming cost V 6 bases and J 3 bases, with 9 bases left between them. There are 12 residues in the CDR3. From germline, CDR1 is MNHEY and CDR2 SVGAGI. The CDR3 loop reads CASRAGIYEQYF. As DNA, the CDR3 is TGTGCCAGCAGGGCGGGGATCTACGAGCAGTACTTC.

This chain uses TRBV14 with TRBJ1-2; 7 nucleotides line up with TRBD1. The germline CDR1 and CDR2 sequences are SGHDN and FVKESK. This CDR3 has 14 residues. J was trimmed by 0 bases and V by 4 bases; bases with no gene match: 2. The CDR3 protein is CASSRGQSNYGYTF. DNA for the CDR3: TGTGCCAGCAGCCGGGGACAGTCTAACTATGGCTACACCTTC.

The chain links TRBV3-1 (or the pseudogene TRBV3-2) to TRBJ2-7, with 7 bases that match TRBD1. CDR1 and CDR2 (germline): LGHDT, YNNKEL (reference sequence). This CDR3 has 15 amino acids. With V trimmed by 2 bases and J by 3 bases, 7 bases remained unmatched. This chain's CDR3 is CASSQNPGQFYEQYF. CDR3 sequence (DNA): TGTGCCAGCAGCCAAAACCCGGGACAGTTCTACGAGCAGTACTTC.

The rearrangement links TRBV14 to TRBJ1-1, with TRBD1 matching 8 bases. The CDR3 has 17 amino acids. V lost 3 bases, J lost 3 bases, and 12 bases stayed unmatched. Germline V gene lookup returns CDR1 SGHDN and CDR2 FVKESK. DNA for the CDR3: TGTGCCAGCAGCCACCCGACAGGGGAGGTGCCGGACACTGAAGCTTTCTTT. Translation: CASSHPTGEVPDTEAFF.

The chain joins TRBV5-1 to TRBJ2-7, with TRBD1 matching 9 bases. The CDR3 is made up of 14 amino acids. Trimming cost V 4 bases and J 3 bases; bases outside gene matches: 5. From germline, CDR1 is SGHRS and CDR2 YFSETQ. The CDR3 DNA sequence: TGCGCCAGCAGCCCGGGGACAGGGATCTACGAGCAGTACTTC. It encodes CASSPGTGIYEQYF.